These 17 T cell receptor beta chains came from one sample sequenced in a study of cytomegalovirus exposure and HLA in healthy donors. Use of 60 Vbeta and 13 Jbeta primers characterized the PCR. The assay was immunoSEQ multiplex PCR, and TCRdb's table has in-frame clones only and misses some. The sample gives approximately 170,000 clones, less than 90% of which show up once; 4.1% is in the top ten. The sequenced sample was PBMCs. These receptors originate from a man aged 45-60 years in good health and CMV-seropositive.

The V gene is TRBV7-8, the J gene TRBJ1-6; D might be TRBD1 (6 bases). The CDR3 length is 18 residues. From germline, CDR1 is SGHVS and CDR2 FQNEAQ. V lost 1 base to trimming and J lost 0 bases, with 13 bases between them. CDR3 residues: CASSLEGRGFSYNSPLHF. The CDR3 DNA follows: TGTGCCAGCAGCTTAGAGGGCAGGGGATTCTCCTATAATTCACCCCTCCACTTT.

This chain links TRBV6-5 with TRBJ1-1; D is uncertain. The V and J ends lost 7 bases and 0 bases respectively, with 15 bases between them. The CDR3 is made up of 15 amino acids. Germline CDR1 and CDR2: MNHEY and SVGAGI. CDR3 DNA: TGTGCCAGCATCGACAAACAGAGCATGAACACTGAAGCTTTCTTT. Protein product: CASIDKQSMNTEAFF.

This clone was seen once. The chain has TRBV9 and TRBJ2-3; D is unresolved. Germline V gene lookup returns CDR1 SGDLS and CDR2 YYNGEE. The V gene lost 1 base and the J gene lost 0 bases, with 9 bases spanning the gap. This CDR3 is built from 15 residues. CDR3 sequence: CASSVSVTSTDTQYF. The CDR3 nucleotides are TGTGCCAGCAGCGTATCCGTAACTAGCACAGATACGCAGTATTTT.

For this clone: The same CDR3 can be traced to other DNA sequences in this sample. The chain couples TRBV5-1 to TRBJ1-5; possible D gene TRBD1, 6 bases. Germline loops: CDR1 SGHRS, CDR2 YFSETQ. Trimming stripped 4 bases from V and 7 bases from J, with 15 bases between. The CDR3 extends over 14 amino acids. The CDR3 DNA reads TGCGCCAGCAGCCCAGAGGGGGTAGGACAGCCCCAGCATTTT. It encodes CASSPEGVGQPQHF.

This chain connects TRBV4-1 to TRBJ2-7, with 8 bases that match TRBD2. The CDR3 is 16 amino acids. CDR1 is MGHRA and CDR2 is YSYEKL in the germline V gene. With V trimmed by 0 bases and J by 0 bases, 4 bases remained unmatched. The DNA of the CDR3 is TGCGCCAGCAGCCAAGAACTAGCGGCGACCTCCTACGAGCAGTACTTC. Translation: CASSQELAATSYEQYF.

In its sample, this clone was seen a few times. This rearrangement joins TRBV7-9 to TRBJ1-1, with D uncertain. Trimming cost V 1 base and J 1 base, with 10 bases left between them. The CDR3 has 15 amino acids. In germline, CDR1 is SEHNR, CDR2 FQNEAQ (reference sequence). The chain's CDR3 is CASSLVPPENTEAFF. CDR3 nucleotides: TGTGCCAGCAGCTTAGTGCCGCCAGAGAACACTGAAGCTTTCTTT.

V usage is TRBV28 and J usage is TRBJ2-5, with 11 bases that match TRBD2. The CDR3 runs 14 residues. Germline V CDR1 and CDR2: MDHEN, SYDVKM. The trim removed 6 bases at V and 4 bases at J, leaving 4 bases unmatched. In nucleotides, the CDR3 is TGTGCCAGCAGCCAACTAGCGGGGGTAGAGACCCAGTACTTC. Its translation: CASSQLAGVETQYF.

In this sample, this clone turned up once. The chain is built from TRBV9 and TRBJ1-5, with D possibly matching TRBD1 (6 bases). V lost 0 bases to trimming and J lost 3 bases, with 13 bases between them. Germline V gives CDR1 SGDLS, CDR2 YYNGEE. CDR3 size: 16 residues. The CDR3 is CASSVGGGGINQPQHF. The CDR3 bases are TGTGCCAGCAGCGTAGGGGGAGGGGGTATCAATCAGCCCCAGCATTTT.

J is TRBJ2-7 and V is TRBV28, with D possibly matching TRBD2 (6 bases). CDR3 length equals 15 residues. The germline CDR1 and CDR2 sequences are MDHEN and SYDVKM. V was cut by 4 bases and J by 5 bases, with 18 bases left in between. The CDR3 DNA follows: TGTGCCAGCAGTTCTTATGGGGCAGGGAGGAACGAGCAGTACTTC. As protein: CASSSYGAGRNEQYF.

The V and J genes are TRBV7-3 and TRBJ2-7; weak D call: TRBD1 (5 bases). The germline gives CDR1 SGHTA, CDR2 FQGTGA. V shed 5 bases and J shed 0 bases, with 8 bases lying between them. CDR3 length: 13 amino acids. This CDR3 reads CASSKDNSYEQYF. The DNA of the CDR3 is TGTGCCAGCAGCAAGGACAACTCCTACGAGCAGTACTTC. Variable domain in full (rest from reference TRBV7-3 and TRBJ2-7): GAGVSQTPSNKVTEKGKYVELRCDPISGHTALYWYRQSLGQGPEFLIYFQGTGAADDSGLPNDRFFAVRPEGSVSTLKIQRTERGDSAVYLCASSKDNSYEQYFGPGTRLTVT.

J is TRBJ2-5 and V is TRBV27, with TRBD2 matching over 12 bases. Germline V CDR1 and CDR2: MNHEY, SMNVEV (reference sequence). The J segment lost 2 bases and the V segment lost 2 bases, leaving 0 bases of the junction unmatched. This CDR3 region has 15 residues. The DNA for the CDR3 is TGTGCCAGCAGTTTACTAGCGGGAGGGCAAGAGACCCAGTACTTC. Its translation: CASSLLAGGQETQYF.

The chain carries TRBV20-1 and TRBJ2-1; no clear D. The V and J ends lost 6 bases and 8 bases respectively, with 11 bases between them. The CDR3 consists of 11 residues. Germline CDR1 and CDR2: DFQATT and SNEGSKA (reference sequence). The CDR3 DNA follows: TGCAGTGCCGAAGTGAGCGATGAGCAGTTCTTC. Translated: CSAEVSDEQFF.

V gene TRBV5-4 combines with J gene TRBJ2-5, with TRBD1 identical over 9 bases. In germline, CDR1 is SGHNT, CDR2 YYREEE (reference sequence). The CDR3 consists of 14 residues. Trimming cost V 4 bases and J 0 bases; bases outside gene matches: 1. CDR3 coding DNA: TGTGCCAGCAGCCGGGACAGGGACCAAGAGACCCAGTACTTC. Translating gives CASSRDRDQETQYF.

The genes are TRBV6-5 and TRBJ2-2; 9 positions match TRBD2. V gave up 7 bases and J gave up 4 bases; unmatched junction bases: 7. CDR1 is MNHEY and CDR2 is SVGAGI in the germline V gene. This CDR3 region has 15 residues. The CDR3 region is CASIPTSGSTGELFF. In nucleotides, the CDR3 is TGTGCCAGCATACCGACTAGCGGCTCCACCGGGGAGCTGTTTTTT.

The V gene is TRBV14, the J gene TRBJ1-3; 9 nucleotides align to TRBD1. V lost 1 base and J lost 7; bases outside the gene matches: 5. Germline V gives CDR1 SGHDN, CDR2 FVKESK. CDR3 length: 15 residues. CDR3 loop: CASSQAQGAVNTIYF. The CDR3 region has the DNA TGTGCCAGCAGCCAAGCACAGGGGGCTGTGAACACCATATATTTT.

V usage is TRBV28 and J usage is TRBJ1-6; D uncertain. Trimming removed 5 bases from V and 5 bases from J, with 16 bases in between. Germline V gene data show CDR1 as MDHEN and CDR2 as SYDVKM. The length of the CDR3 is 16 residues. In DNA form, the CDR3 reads TGTGCCAGCAGTGACGGGTCTATAACTAATAATTCACCCCTCCACTTT. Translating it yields CASSDGSITNNSPLHF. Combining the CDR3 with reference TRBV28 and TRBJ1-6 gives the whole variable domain DVKVTQSSRYLVKRTGEKVFLECVQDMDHENMFWYRQDPGLGLRLIYFSYDVKMKEKGDIPEGYSVSREKKERFSLILESASTNQTSMYLCASSDGSITNNSPLHFGNGTRLTVT.

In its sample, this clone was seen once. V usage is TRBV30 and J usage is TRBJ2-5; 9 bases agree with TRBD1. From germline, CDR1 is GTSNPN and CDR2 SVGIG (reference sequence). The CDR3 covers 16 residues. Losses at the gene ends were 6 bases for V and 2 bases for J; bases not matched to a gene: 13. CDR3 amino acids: CACARADRGKQETQYF. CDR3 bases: TGTGCCTGCGCAAGAGCCGACAGGGGGAAACAAGAGACCCAGTACTTC.